The rows below give T cell receptor beta chains drawn from one sample of a study of T cell changes during pregnancy in multiple sclerosis. Profiled with immunoSEQ multiplex PCR; TCRdb holds only in-frame clones, not every one. The table records approximately 33,000 clones, 88% of them present only once. The sample was CD4+ T cells from peripheral blood mononuclear cells, taken in the first trimester of pregnancy. Source of these receptors: a female donor in good health, enrolled as a control in a pregnancy study. Each CDR3 is given with its conserved first and last residue. D genes are given only for firm matches. Rows give clone size only sometimes, using once, few, many, or a class for an expanded clone.

j_gene: TRBJ2-7
d_gene: TRBD1
v_gene: TRBV29-1
abundance: NA
CDR3nt: TGCAGCGTTGTGAAGACAGGGCGCTACGAGCAGTACTTC
CDR3aa: CSVVKTGRYEQYF

j_gene: TRBJ1-6
d_gene: NA
v_gene: TRBV4-3
abundance: NA
CDR3nt: TGCGCCAGCAGCCAAGTAGCCCCGAGCTCCTATAATTCACCCCTCCACTTT
CDR3aa: CASSQVAPSSYNSPLHF

j_gene: TRBJ1-2
d_gene: NA
v_gene: TRBV15
abundance: NA
CDR3nt: TGTGCCACCAGCAGAGATCTGGGGCAGTTTTATGGCTACACCTTC
CDR3aa: CATSRDLGQFYGYTF

j_gene: TRBJ2-5
d_gene: NA
v_gene: TRBV29-1
abundance: few
CDR3nt: TGCACCGTAAGCGTAAGGTTGAAAGAGACCCAGTACTTC
CDR3aa: CTVSVRLKETQYF

j_gene: TRBJ2-1
d_gene: NA
v_gene: TRBV12-5
abundance: NA
CDR3nt: TGTGCTAGTGGTTCAGGACAGCTACACAATGAGCAGTTCTTC
CDR3aa: CASGSGQLHNEQFF

j_gene: TRBJ2-7
d_gene: TRBD1
v_gene: TRBV7-2
abundance: once
CDR3nt: TGTGCCAGCAGCTTCTCTAGACAGGGTCCCTACGAGCAGTACTTC
CDR3aa: CASSFSRQGPYEQYF

j_gene: TRBJ2-7
d_gene: NA
v_gene: TRBV6-5
abundance: NA
CDR3nt: TGTGCCAGCAGAATAGGACAGTACTACGAGCAGTACTTC
CDR3aa: CASRIGQYYEQYF

j_gene: TRBJ1-1
d_gene: NA
v_gene: TRBV19
abundance: NA
CDR3nt: TGTGCCAGTAGTCTGACATACGGGAACACTGAAGCTTTCTTT
CDR3aa: CASSLTYGNTEAFF

j_gene: TRBJ2-1
d_gene: TRBD2
v_gene: TRBV5-6
abundance: NA
CDR3nt: TGTGCCAGCAGCTTCGGGCCTAGCGGGAGTTACAATGAGCAGTTCTTC
CDR3aa: CASSFGPSGSYNEQFF

j_gene: TRBJ1-1
d_gene: NA
v_gene: TRBV5-4
abundance: NA
CDR3nt: TGTGCCAGCAACCGCGGACAGCCAAACACTGAAGCTTTCTTT
CDR3aa: CASNRGQPNTEAFF

j_gene: TRBJ2-1
d_gene: TRBD2
v_gene: TRBV7-2
abundance: NA
CDR3nt: TGTGCCAGCAGCTTAGGGCCTAGCGGCAATGAGCAGTTCTTC
CDR3aa: CASSLGPSGNEQFF

j_gene: TRBJ1-5
d_gene: NA
v_gene: TRBV2
abundance: NA
CDR3nt: TGTGCCAGCAGTGTTTCTTTAGGACAGAGTAGCAATCAGCCCCAGCATTTT
CDR3aa: CASSVSLGQSSNQPQHF

j_gene: TRBJ1-2
d_gene: NA
v_gene: TRBV5-4
abundance: NA
CDR3nt: TGTGCCAGCAGCTTTGGACAGAACTACCCCTACACCTTC
CDR3aa: CASSFGQNYPYTF

j_gene: TRBJ2-3
d_gene: NA
v_gene: TRBV5-6
abundance: NA
CDR3nt: TGTGCCAGCAGCTTGGCCAGCGGCAGGGGAACAGATACGCAGTATTTT
CDR3aa: CASSLASGRGTDTQYF

j_gene: TRBJ1-5
d_gene: NA
v_gene: TRBV5-5
abundance: NA
CDR3nt: TGTGCCAGCAGCCTGAAGGGGAATCAGCCCCAGCATTTT
CDR3aa: CASSLKGNQPQHF

j_gene: TRBJ1-1
d_gene: TRBD1
v_gene: TRBV5-6
abundance: NA
CDR3nt: TGTGCCAGCAGCCCGACAGGGCGGAGGAACACTGAAGCTTTCTTT
CDR3aa: CASSPTGRRNTEAFF

j_gene: TRBJ2-7
d_gene: TRBD1
v_gene: TRBV9
abundance: few
CDR3nt: TGTGCCAGCAGCGTGGGTGGGGGACAGGGTGTCAACGAGCAGTACTTC
CDR3aa: CASSVGGGQGVNEQYF

j_gene: TRBJ1-6
d_gene: NA
v_gene: TRBV7-8
abundance: NA
CDR3nt: TGTGCCAGCAGCTTAGGGTCGGTGAATTCACCCCTCCACTTT
CDR3aa: CASSLGSVNSPLHF

j_gene: TRBJ2-1
d_gene: TRBD2
v_gene: TRBV19
abundance: medium-sized
CDR3nt: TGTGCCAGTAGTACACTAGCGGGTACCCGATGGTTCTTC
CDR3aa: CASSTLAGTRWFF

j_gene: TRBJ2-2
d_gene: TRBD2
v_gene: TRBV9
abundance: NA
CDR3nt: TGTGCCAGCAGCGCTAGCGGGAGTGCGAACACCGGGGAGCTGTTTTTT
CDR3aa: CASSASGSANTGELFF

j_gene: TRBJ1-4
d_gene: TRBD1
v_gene: TRBV19
abundance: NA
CDR3nt: TGTGCCAGTACCGACGACAGGGCATATGAAAAACTGTTTTTT
CDR3aa: CASTDDRAYEKLFF

j_gene: TRBJ2-7
d_gene: NA
v_gene: TRBV6-5
abundance: NA
CDR3nt: TGTGCCAGCAGTTACCGGACAAGAACGGACGAGCAGTACTTC
CDR3aa: CASSYRTRTDEQYF

j_gene: TRBJ2-2
d_gene: NA
v_gene: TRBV15
abundance: NA
CDR3nt: TGTGCCACCAGCCGCTGGGGGGGCTACGTGGGCACCGGGGAGCTGTTTTTT
CDR3aa: CATSRWGGYVGTGELFF

j_gene: TRBJ1-1
d_gene: NA
v_gene: TRBV7-9
abundance: NA
CDR3nt: TGTGCCAGCAGCCCGTCAGGTTTGGGCACTGAAGCTTTCTTT
CDR3aa: CASSPSGLGTEAFF

j_gene: TRBJ1-1
d_gene: NA
v_gene: TRBV30
abundance: NA
CDR3nt: TGTGCCTGGAGCGCACCCTTTGTCTCAGTCCCTGAAGCTTTCTTT
CDR3aa: CAWSAPFVSVPEAFF

j_gene: TRBJ2-4
d_gene: NA
v_gene: TRBV19
abundance: NA
CDR3nt: TGTGCCAGTAGTATAGCGGGGACCAAAAACATTCAGTACTTC
CDR3aa: CASSIAGTKNIQYF

j_gene: TRBJ1-1
d_gene: TRBD1
v_gene: TRBV11-2
abundance: NA
CDR3nt: TGTGCCAGCAGCGACCGGGACAGGGGAATTACTGAAGCTTTCTTT
CDR3aa: CASSDRDRGITEAFF